This T cell receptor (beta chain) was sequenced in a study of early T cells in non-severe SARS-CoV-2 infection. Study details: Chains were unpaired, as sequencing was done on bulk RNA from unsorted whole blood. Overall study results and limits: Matching with VDJdb favored anti-spike CD8 responses (missing private and CD4 specificities).

CDR3 length: 16 amino acids. V was pared by 4 bases and J by 7 bases, with 16 bases of the junction left unmatched. The V gene's germline CDR1 is SGHKS and CDR2 YYEKEE (reference sequence). The table lists this clonotype with many counts. What it binds is not known. Individual cDNA molecules received unique molecular identifiers. MiXCR was run by TCRdb on the 5' RACE reads, yielding one entry per CDR3 protein. The sample includes 25,000 to 30,000 distinct CDR3 sequences, under 6% of them seen just once. This chain connects TRBV5-5 to TRBJ2-7, with 8 nucleotides matching TRBD1. Sequenced material: whole blood. The receptor was derived from an adult who was a healthcare worker with PCR-confirmed SARS-CoV-2 infection or an uninfected control (not recorded which). The CDR3 nucleotides read TGTGCCAGCAGCCCGTCATGGGCAGGGGGCGCGGGTGAGCAGTACTTC. It yields the protein CASSPSWAGGAGEQYF.